The sequence of this T cell receptor beta chain was determined in a study of CD8 T cells in Susac syndrome. When the RNA was reverse transcribed, random hexamers were used with an input of roughly 0.45 to 1 ug. MiXCR, applied by TCRdb to the immunoSEQ multiplex PCR reads, yields one record per CDR3 protein. The sample gives 200,000 to 300,000 distinct CDR3 sequences, 90% to 95% of which show up once; about 0.07% is in the top ten. The sequence was collected from a human donor with multiple sclerosis. The sample taken for sequencing was CD4+ T cells from PBMCs.

The CDR3 sequence: CASSSRTSGGSNEQFF. The CDR3, as DNA: TGTGCCAGCAGCTCCCGGACTAGCGGGGGGTCCAATGAGCAGTTCTTC. V usage is TRBV7-8 and J usage is TRBJ2-1; TRBD2 matches at 14 bases. There are 16 residues in the CDR3. V shed 4 bases, J shed 6 bases, and the junction held 5 bases outside the gene matches. Germline V gene sequence: CDR1 SGHVS, CDR2 FQNEAQ.